This T cell receptor (beta chain) was documented in a study of naive and memory T cell subsets. This clonotype ranks as medium-sized. Its antigen is undetermined. Overnight CMV lysate stimulation of fresh PBMCs defined donor CMV status by CD4+ IFNgamma. Effector memory cells were sorted as CD45RA-CD27-, EMRA cells as CD45RA+CD27-. General study results and limits: Expression changes during T cell differentiation may affect RNA-based TCR counts.

The beta constant-region primer was an equimolar mix of two oligonucleotides covering TRBC1 and TRBC2. Ligated cDNA was amplified by four rounds of PCR with nested alpha and beta constant-region primers and SP2. TCRdb itself ran the UMI-ligation and nested PCR reads through MiXCR, one entry per CDR3 protein. The table has over a thousand distinct CDR3 sequences, about 7.4% seen once; the top ten hold just over 85%. Trimming pared 3 bases from V and 3 bases from J, leaving 12 bases between. From germline, CDR1 is DFQATT and CDR2 SNEGSKA (reference sequence). The CDR3 has 13 amino acids. The clonotype was recovered from a human donor in good health. The V and J genes are TRBV20-1 and TRBJ2-7, with D perhaps TRBD2 (6 bases). Source material: CD8+ TEMRA cells from blood. The subset: effector memory re-expressing CD45RA, CD45RA+ CD27-. The CDR3 nucleotides read TGCAGTGCTAGGGCTAGCGCTGACTACGAGCAGTACTTC. This gives the protein CSARASADYEQYF.